The rows below give T cell receptor beta chains drawn from one sample of a study of T cell responses to AZD1222 COVID-19 vaccine. Clones were sequenced by immunoSEQ multiplex PCR, and TCRdb holds only the in-frame ones, with some missing. The sample gives over 120,000 clones, about 94% of which show up once; under 6.5% is in the top ten. Sequencing was performed on peripheral blood, taken on day 0 of AZD1222 vaccination. The receptors come from an adult in good health. CDR3s include the opening cysteine and the closing phenylalanine or tryptophan. The order of the fields is V gene, clone size, J gene, D gene, CDR3 DNA, CDR3 protein. The D gene is left open where the match is weak. Clone size appears in some rows only: once, few, many, or a class for an expanded clone.

v_gene: TRBV4-1
abundance: .
j_gene: TRBJ2-3
d_gene: .
CDR3nt: TGCGCCAGCAGCCAAGGAAATACGCAGTATTTT
CDR3aa: CASSQGNTQYF

v_gene: TRBV6-1
abundance: .
j_gene: TRBJ1-1
d_gene: .
CDR3nt: TGTGCCAGCAGTGACGTGTCGTTGACAGAGAACACTGAAGCTTTCTTT
CDR3aa: CASSDVSLTENTEAFF

v_gene: TRBV5-1
abundance: .
j_gene: TRBJ1-2
d_gene: TRBD1
CDR3nt: TGCGCCAGCAGCTTGGGGGACAGGGGCCATGGCTACACCTTC
CDR3aa: CASSLGDRGHGYTF

v_gene: TRBV18
abundance: .
j_gene: TRBJ1-4
d_gene: .
CDR3nt: TGTGCCAGCTCACCGATCCGGGCAACTAATGAAAAACTGTTTTTT
CDR3aa: CASSPIRATNEKLFF

v_gene: TRBV2
abundance: .
j_gene: TRBJ2-7
d_gene: TRBD1
CDR3nt: TGTGCCAGCAGCCGGACAGGACCTTCCTACGAGCAGTACTTC
CDR3aa: CASSRTGPSYEQYF

v_gene: TRBV7-8
abundance: .
j_gene: TRBJ1-1
d_gene: .
CDR3nt: TGTGCCAGCAGCCGAATACAGGGAAGGAGCACTGAAGCTTTCTTT
CDR3aa: CASSRIQGRSTEAFF

v_gene: TRBV19
abundance: once
j_gene: TRBJ2-7
d_gene: .
CDR3nt: TGTGCCAGTAGTAGCCGTAAGGGTTCCTACGAGCAGTACTTC
CDR3aa: CASSSRKGSYEQYF

v_gene: TRBV5-1
abundance: .
j_gene: TRBJ2-2
d_gene: .
CDR3nt: TGCGCCAGCAGCTTGGCCGAGGAAGCAGATACCGGGGAGCTGTTTTTT
CDR3aa: CASSLAEEADTGELFF

v_gene: TRBV6-5
abundance: .
j_gene: TRBJ2-3
d_gene: .
CDR3nt: TGTGCCAGCAGCTCAGGAGGGTTTACAGATACGCAGTATTTT
CDR3aa: CASSSGGFTDTQYF

v_gene: TRBV28
abundance: once
j_gene: TRBJ2-5
d_gene: TRBD2
CDR3nt: TGTGCCAGCAGTTCCCCTCCGGGGGGGCAACAAGAGACCCAGTACTTC
CDR3aa: CASSSPPGGQQETQYF